A single sample is the source of the 19 T cell receptor beta chains below, sequenced in a study of shared clonotypes between healthy human individuals. Naive CD8 cells lacked CD45RO, underwent positive selection for CCR7 and left out terminally differentiated effector memory CD45RA+ cells. Generated by immunoSEQ multiplex PCR, the TCRdb table keeps only in-frame clones and is missing some. This sample has over 800,000 clones, with nearly 95% found just once. The sequencing sample was made of naive CD8+ T cells sorted from blood. The receptor source for this set is a man aged 25-45 years in good health.

On this clone: Different DNA sequences within this sample yield the same CDR3. V usage is TRBV14 and J usage is TRBJ2-3, with 9 bases lining up with TRBD2. The trim removed 2 bases at V and 0 bases at J, leaving 3 bases unmatched. The CDR3 contains 16 residues. CDR1 is SGHDN and CDR2 is FVKESK in the germline V gene. The CDR3 region has the DNA TGTGCCAGCAGCCAAAGACTAGCGGTTAGCACAGATACGCAGTATTTT. Protein sequence: CASSQRLAVSTDTQYF.

The V and J genes are TRBV30 and TRBJ1-5; TRBD1 is a possible D gene (5 bases). V lost 3 bases, J lost 5 bases, and 11 bases lay in between. This CDR3 region has 13 residues. Germline-derived CDR1 and CDR2 are GTSNPN and SVGIG (reference sequence). The DNA for the CDR3 is TGTGCCTGGAGCCCGGGACTCCATCAGCCCCAGCATTTT. It codes for CAWSPGLHQPQHF.

The chain joins TRBV7-7 to TRBJ2-3; TRBD2 might be the D (6 bases). Germline CDR1 and CDR2: SSHAT and FNYEAQ (reference sequence). Trimming took off 5 bases at V and 5 bases at J, with 11 bases between the two ends. The CDR3 loop spans 13 amino acids. The CDR3 loop reads CASSPAEGDTQYF. DNA for the CDR3: TGTGCCAGCAGCCCCGCGGAGGGAGATACGCAGTATTTT.

The chain links TRBV7-8 to TRBJ2-7; D is uncertain. V was cut by 1 base and J by 4 bases, with 5 bases left in between. Germline CDR1 SGHVS, CDR2 FQNEAQ. CDR3 length equals 12 residues. In DNA form, the CDR3 reads TGTGCCAGCAGCTTAGGGGTTTACGAGCAGTACTTC. This sequence encodes CASSLGVYEQYF.

This clone was seen once. The chain has TRBV27 and TRBJ2-1; 11 bases fit TRBD2. The junction had 16 bases not matched to a gene; V was cut back by 5 bases and J by 7 bases. Germline CDR1 reads MNHEY; CDR2 reads SMNVEV (reference sequence). The CDR3 totals 18 residues. The CDR3 nucleotides are TGTGCCAGCAGTCCTAGGGGACTAGCGGCCCAGCGAAGGAATGAGCAGTTCTTC. This codes for CASSPRGLAAQRRNEQFF.

The V and J genes are TRBV27 and TRBJ2-2, with 7 bases identical to TRBD2. This CDR3 spans 15 amino acids. V shed 4 bases and J 4 bases; nucleotides not matched to a gene: 6. The germline V gene has CDR1 MNHEY and CDR2 SMNVEV (reference sequence). Here the CDR3 DNA reads TGTGCCAGCAGTTCGGGGGGAAGGGTCACCGGGGAGCTGTTTTTT. It translates to CASSSGGRVTGELFF.

The V gene is TRBV19, the J gene TRBJ2-7; no clear D. This CDR3 region has 14 residues. Germline V CDR1 and CDR2: LNHDA, SQIVND (reference sequence). Trimming shortened V by 3 bases and J by 2 bases, and 11 bases separated the two germline ends. DNA for the CDR3: TGTGCCAGTAGTATTGGCAGCCCGACCTACGAGCAGTACTTC. Its protein product is CASSIGSPTYEQYF.

The chain uses TRBV6-1 and TRBJ1-2; no definite D call. CDR1 and CDR2 (germline): MNHNS, SASEGT. The CDR3 extends over 13 amino acids. Trimming left V 4 bases short and J 2 bases short, with 8 bases between. CDR3 amino acids: CASSGVLNYGYTF. For the CDR3, the DNA is TGTGCCAGCAGTGGGGTCCTGAACTATGGCTACACCTTC.

V and J are TRBV5-1 and TRBJ2-5; 8 bases agree with TRBD1. The CDR3 spans 17 residues. Germline assignment: CDR1 SGHRS and CDR2 YFSETQ. V shed 0 bases, J shed 7 bases, and the junction held 14 bases outside the gene matches. CDR3: CASSLERFGTGSRTQYF. The CDR3 nucleotides read TGCGCCAGCAGCTTGGAGAGGTTCGGGACAGGTAGCCGGACCCAGTACTTC.

The rearrangement links TRBV5-5 to TRBJ2-5, with 7 bases that match TRBD2. Germline CDR1 is SGHKS and CDR2 is YYEKEE (reference sequence). The CDR3 has 15 residues. J was trimmed by 5 bases and V by 1 base; bases with no gene match: 8. As DNA, the CDR3 is TGTGCCAGCAGCTTGTACGCGGGAGTTTTGGAGACCCAGTACTTC. Translating it yields CASSLYAGVLETQYF.

V usage is TRBV29-1 and J usage is TRBJ2-2, with 9 bases fitting TRBD2. V was clipped by 6 bases and J by 2 bases; unmatched bases: 7. The CDR3 is 15 residues long. Looked up from germline, CDR1 is SQVTM and CDR2 is ANQGSEA. CDR3 bases: TGCAGCGTCCGGATTCTAGCGGGAAACACCGGGGAGCTGTTTTTT. This codes for CSVRILAGNTGELFF.

This clone was seen a handful of times. The chain employs TRBV28 and TRBJ1-5, with D perhaps matching TRBD1 (5 bases). CDR1 is MDHEN, CDR2 SYDVKM, per germline. Trimming took off 8 bases at V and 4 bases at J, with 15 bases between the two ends. The CDR3 extends over 14 amino acids. CDR3 amino acids: CASSAGRANQPQHF. CDR3 sequence (DNA): TGTGCCAGCTCGGCGGGCAGGGCGAATCAGCCCCAGCATTTT.

The genes are TRBV27 and TRBJ2-7; D is unclear. Germline CDR1 MNHEY, CDR2 SMNVEV (reference sequence). The CDR3 runs to 12 residues. Deletions cut 0 bases from V and 3 bases from J, with 3 bases between. CDR3: CASSLSVYEQYF. The CDR3 region has the DNA TGTGCCAGCAGTTTATCGGTCTACGAGCAGTACTTC.

This clone was recorded once. The chain carries TRBV7-8 and TRBJ2-7, with 8 nucleotides matching TRBD1. After removal of 5 bases from V and 4 bases from J, the junction contained 7 bases not matched to a gene. CDR1 SGHVS and CDR2 FQNEAQ come from the germline V gene. This CDR3 has 14 residues. The CDR3 region is CASSPGGQGYEQYF. For the CDR3, the DNA is TGTGCCAGCAGCCCCGGAGGACAGGGATACGAGCAGTACTTC.

In this sample, this clone turned up a few times. This chain connects TRBV4-1 to TRBJ2-2, with D unresolved. Per the germline V gene, CDR1 is MGHRA and CDR2 is YSYEKL. With 0 bases removed from V and 2 bases from J, the gap between germline ends came to 13 bases. The CDR3 runs 17 residues. Here the CDR3 DNA reads TGCGCCAGCAGCCAAGATCCCCTGGATACCAACACCGGGGAGCTGTTTTTT. It specifies CASSQDPLDTNTGELFF.

The CDR3 DNA sequence: TGTGCCAGCAGCTTAGTGGTTGGAGGGGGCAGGAATGAGCAGTTCTTC. It encodes CASSLVVGGGRNEQFF. The chain has TRBV7-6 and TRBJ2-1; a possible D gene is TRBD1 (7 bases). The length of the CDR3 is 16 residues. CDR1 and CDR2 (germline): SGHVS, FNYEAQ. V lost 1 base and J lost 7, with 17 bases in between.

This chain links TRBV28 with TRBJ1-1, with unresolved D. Trimming stripped 6 bases from V and 7 bases from J, with 9 bases between. Germline-derived CDR1 and CDR2 are MDHEN and SYDVKM. CDR3 size: 11 residues. The CDR3 nucleotides read TGTGCCAGCAGGCCGGGAGGTGAAGCTTTCTTT. Amino acid sequence: CASRPGGEAFF.

The chain combines TRBV9 with TRBJ2-1; 7 bases agree with TRBD2. V shed 3 bases, J shed 2 bases, and the junction held 11 bases outside the gene matches. Germline loops: CDR1 SGDLS, CDR2 YYNGEE. This CDR3 is 17 amino acids long. The CDR3 protein is CASSGPPAGETYNEQFF. CDR3 coding DNA: TGTGCCAGCAGCGGCCCGCCGGCGGGGGAAACCTACAATGAGCAGTTCTTC.

The chain recombines TRBV10-1 with TRBJ2-5; TRBD2 matches at 7 bases. The CDR3 extends over 14 amino acids. Germline CDR1 and CDR2: WNHNN and SYGVQD (reference sequence). Losses at the gene ends were 3 bases for V and 3 bases for J; bases not matched to a gene: 4. The CDR3 region has the DNA TGCGCCAGCAGTGACTCGGGACTAAAAGAGACCCAGTACTTC. This gives the protein CASSDSGLKETQYF.